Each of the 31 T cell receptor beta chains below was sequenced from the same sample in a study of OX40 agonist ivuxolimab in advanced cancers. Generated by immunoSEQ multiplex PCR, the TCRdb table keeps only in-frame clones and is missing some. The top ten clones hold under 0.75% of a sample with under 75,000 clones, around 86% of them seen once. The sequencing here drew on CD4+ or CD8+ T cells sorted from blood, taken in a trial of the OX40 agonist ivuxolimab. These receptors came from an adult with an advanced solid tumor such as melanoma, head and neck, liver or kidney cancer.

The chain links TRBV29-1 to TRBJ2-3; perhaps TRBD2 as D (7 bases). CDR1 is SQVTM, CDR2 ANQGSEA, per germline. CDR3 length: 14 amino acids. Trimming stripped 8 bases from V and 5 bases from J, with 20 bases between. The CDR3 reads CSTPARGPQDTQYF. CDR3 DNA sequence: TGCAGCACCCCGGCGCGGGGGCCACAAGATACGCAGTATTTT.

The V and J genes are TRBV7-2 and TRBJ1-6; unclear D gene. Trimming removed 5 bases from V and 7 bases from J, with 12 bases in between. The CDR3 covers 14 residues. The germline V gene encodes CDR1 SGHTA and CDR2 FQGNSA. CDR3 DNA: TGTGCCAGCAGCAGCCGGGCTCTCAATTCACCCCTCCACTTT. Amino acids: CASSSRALNSPLHF.

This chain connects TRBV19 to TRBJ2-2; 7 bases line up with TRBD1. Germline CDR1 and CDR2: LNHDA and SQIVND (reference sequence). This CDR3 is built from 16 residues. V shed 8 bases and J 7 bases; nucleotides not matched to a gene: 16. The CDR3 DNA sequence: TGTGCCAGTGATTCCGGGACAGCAGTCGGTAGCGGGGAGCTGTTTTTT. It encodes CASDSGTAVGSGELFF.

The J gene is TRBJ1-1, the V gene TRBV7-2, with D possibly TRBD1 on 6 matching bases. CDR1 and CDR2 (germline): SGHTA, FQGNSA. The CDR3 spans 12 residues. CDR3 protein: CGCGGPNTEAFF. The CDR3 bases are TGTGGTTGTGGGGGGCCTAACACTGAAGCTTTCTTT.

This CDR3 is CASSLRVVGNQPQHF. CDR3 nucleotide sequence: TGTGCCAGCAGTTTGAGGGTCGTTGGCAATCAGCCCCAGCATTTT. This chain joins TRBV28 and TRBJ1-5; D not certain. The length of the CDR3 is 15 residues. V was cut by 3 bases and J by 2 bases, with 11 bases left in between. Germline V gives CDR1 MDHEN, CDR2 SYDVKM. The whole variable domain, filled in from reference TRBV28 and TRBJ1-5, reads DVKVTQSSRYLVKRTGEKVFLECVQDMDHENMFWYRQDPGLGLRLIYFSYDVKMKEKGDIPEGYSVSREKKERFSLILESASTNQTSMYLCASSLRVVGNQPQHFGDGTRLSIL.

CDR3 DNA: TGTGCCAGCAGTTTACCTATCGAGGGAAACACCATATATTTT. Translation: CASSLPIEGNTIYF. This chain joins TRBV28 and TRBJ1-3; no clear D gene. From germline, CDR1 is MDHEN and CDR2 SYDVKM. The CDR3 extends over 14 amino acids. Between the trimmed V and J ends, which lost 2 bases and 4 bases, there was a span of 9 bases.

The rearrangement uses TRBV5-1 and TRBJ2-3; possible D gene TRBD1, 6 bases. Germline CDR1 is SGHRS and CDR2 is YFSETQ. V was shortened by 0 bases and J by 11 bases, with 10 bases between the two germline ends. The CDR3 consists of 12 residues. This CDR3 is CASSLEQGEQYF. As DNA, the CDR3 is TGCGCCAGCAGCTTGGAACAGGGTGAGCAGTATTTT.

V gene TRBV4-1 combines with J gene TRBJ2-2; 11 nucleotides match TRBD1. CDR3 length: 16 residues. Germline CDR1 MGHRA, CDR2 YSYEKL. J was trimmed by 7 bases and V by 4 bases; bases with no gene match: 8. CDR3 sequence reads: CASSLAWTGGIGELFF. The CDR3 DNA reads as TGCGCCAGCAGCCTGGCTTGGACAGGGGGCATCGGGGAGCTGTTTTTT.

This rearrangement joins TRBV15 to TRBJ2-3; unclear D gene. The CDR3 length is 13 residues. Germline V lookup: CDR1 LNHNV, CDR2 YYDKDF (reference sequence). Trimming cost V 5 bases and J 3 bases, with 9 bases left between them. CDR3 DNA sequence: TGTGCCACCAGCCTGAGACTTACAGATACGCAGTATTTT. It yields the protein CATSLRLTDTQYF.

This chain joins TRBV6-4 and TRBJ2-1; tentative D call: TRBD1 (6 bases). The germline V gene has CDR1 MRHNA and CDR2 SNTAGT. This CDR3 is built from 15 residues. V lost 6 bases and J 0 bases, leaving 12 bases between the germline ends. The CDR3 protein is CASSPVGGSYNEQFF. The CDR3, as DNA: TGTGCCAGCAGCCCCGTAGGGGGCTCCTACAATGAGCAGTTCTTC.

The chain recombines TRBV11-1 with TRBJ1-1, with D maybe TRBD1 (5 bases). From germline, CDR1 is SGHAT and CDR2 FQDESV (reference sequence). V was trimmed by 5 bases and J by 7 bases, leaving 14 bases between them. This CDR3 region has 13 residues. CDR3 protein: CASSPGDGGEAFF. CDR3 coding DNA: TGTGCCAGCAGCCCGGGGGACGGTGGTGAAGCTTTCTTT.

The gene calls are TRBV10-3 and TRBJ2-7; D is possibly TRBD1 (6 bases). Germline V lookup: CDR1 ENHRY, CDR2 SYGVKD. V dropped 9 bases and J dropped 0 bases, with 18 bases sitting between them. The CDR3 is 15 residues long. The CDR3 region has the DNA TGTGCCATTAAAGGGGACACCCAAAACTCCTACGAGCAGTACTTC. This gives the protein CAIKGDTQNSYEQYF.

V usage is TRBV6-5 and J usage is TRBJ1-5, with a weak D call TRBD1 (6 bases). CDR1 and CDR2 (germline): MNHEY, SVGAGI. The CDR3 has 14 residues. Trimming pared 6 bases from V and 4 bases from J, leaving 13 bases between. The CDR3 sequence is CASSGGQPNQPQHF. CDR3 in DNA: TGTGCCAGCAGCGGTGGACAGCCTAATCAGCCCCAGCATTTT.

This CDR3 is CASSIPGGMYTEAFF. The CDR3 DNA reads as TGTGCCAGCAGCATTCCGGGGGGGATGTACACTGAAGCTTTCTTT. This rearrangement joins TRBV5-8 to TRBJ1-1; perhaps TRBD1 as D (5 bases). In germline, CDR1 is SGHTS, CDR2 YDEGEE. Trimming shortened V by 4 bases and J by 3 bases, and 16 bases separated the two germline ends. CDR3 size: 15 residues.

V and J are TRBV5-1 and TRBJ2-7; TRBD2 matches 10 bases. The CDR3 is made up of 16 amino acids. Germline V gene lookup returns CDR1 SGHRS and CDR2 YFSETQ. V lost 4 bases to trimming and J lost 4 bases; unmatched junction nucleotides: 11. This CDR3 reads CASSPSSTSGIYEQYF. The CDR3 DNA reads TGCGCCAGCAGCCCCTCGTCTACTAGCGGGATTTACGAGCAGTACTTC. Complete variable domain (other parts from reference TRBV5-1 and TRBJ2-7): KAGVTQTPRYLIKTRGQQVTLSCSPISGHRSVSWYQQTPGQGLQFLFEYFSETQRNKGNFPGRFSGRQFSNSRSEMNVSTLELGDSALYLCASSPSSTSGIYEQYFGPGTRLTVT.

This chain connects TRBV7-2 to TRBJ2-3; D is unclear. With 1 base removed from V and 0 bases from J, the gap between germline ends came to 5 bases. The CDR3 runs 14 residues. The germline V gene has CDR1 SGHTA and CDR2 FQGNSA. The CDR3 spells CASSLVGSTDTQYF. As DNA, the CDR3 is TGTGCCAGCAGCTTAGTAGGCAGCACAGATACGCAGTATTTT. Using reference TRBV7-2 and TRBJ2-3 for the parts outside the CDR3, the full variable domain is GAGVSQSPSNKVTEKGKDVELRCDPISGHTALYWYRQSLGQGLEFLIYFQGNSAPDKSGLPSDRFSAERTGGSVSTLTIQRTQQEDSAVYLCASSLVGSTDTQYFGPGTRLTVL.

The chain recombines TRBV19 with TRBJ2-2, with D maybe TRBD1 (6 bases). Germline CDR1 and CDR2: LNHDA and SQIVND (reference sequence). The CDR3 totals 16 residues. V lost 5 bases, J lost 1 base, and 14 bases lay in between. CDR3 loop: CASSVLPGQNTGELFF. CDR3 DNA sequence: TGTGCCAGTAGTGTTCTCCCGGGACAGAACACCGGGGAGCTGTTTTTT.

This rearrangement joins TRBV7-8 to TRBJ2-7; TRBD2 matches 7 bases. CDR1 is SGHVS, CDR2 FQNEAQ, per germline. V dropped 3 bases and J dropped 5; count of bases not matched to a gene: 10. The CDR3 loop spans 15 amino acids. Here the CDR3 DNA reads TGTGCCAGCAGCTTTTCACAGATAGCGGGTAACGAGCAGTACTTC. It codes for CASSFSQIAGNEQYF.

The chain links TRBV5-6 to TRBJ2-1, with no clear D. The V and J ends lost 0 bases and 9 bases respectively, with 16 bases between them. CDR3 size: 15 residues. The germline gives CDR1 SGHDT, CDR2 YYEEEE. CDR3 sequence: CASSLVAEWYGEQFF. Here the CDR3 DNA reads TGTGCCAGCAGCTTGGTGGCGGAGTGGTATGGTGAGCAGTTCTTC.

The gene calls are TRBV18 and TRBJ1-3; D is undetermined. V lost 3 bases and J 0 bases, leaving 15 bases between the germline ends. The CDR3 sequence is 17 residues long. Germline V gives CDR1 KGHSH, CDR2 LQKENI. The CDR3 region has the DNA TGTGCCAGCTCACCGGAGGCACTCTTAATCTCTGGAAACACCATATATTTT. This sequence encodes CASSPEALLISGNTIYF.

The CDR3 DNA is TGTGCCAGCAGCTTAGTGATGGGAGGGCGACGGGAGGCTTTCTTT. Translation: CASSLVMGGRREAFF. The chain combines TRBV7-9 with TRBJ1-1; D uncertain. The germline gives CDR1 SEHNR, CDR2 FQNEAQ (reference sequence). Trimming cost V 1 base and J 11 bases, with 20 bases left between them. This CDR3 region has 15 residues.

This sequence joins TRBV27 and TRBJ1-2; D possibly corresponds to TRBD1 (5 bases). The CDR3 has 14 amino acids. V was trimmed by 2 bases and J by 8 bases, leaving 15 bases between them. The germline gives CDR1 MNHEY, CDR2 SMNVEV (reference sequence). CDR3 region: CASSLRGTREGYTF. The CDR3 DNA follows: TGTGCCAGCAGTTTACGGGGGACCCGCGAAGGCTACACCTTC.

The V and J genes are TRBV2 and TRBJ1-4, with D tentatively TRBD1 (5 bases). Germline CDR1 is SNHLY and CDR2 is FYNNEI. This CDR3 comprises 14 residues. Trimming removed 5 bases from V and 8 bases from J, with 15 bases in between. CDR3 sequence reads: CASSLVGVGEKLFF. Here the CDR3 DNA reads TGTGCCAGCAGTCTTGTGGGGGTGGGGGAAAAACTGTTTTTT. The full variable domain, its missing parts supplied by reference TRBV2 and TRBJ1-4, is EPEVTQTPSHQVTQMGQEVILRCVPISNHLYFYWYRQILGQKVEFLVSFYNNEISEKSEIFDDQFSVERPDGSNFTLKIRSTKLEDSAMYFCASSLVGVGEKLFFGSGTQLSVL.

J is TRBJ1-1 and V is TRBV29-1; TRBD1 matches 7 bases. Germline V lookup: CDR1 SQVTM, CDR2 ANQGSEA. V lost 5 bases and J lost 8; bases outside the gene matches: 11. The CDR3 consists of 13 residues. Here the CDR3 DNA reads TGCAGCGTTCTGACAGGGCGGGGATTCGAAGCTTTCTTT. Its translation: CSVLTGRGFEAFF.

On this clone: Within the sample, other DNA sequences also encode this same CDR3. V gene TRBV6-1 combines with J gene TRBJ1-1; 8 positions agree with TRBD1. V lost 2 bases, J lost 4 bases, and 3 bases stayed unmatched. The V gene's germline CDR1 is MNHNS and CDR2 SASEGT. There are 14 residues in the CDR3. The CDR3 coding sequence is TGTGCCAGCAGTGAACAGGGGGCGTTCACTGAAGCTTTCTTT. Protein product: CASSEQGAFTEAFF.

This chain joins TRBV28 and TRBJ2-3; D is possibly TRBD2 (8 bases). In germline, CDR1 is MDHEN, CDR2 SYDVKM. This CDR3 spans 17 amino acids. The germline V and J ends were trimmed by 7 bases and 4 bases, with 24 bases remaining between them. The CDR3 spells CASKGALKRENPDTQYF. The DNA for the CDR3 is TGTGCCAGCAAGGGGGCTCTAAAGCGGGAGAACCCAGATACGCAGTATTTT. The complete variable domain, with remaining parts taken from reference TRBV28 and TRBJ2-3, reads DVKVTQSSRYLVKRTGEKVFLECVQDMDHENMFWYRQDPGLGLRLIYFSYDVKMKEKGDIPEGYSVSREKKERFSLILESASTNQTSMYLCASKGALKRENPDTQYFGPGTRLTVL.

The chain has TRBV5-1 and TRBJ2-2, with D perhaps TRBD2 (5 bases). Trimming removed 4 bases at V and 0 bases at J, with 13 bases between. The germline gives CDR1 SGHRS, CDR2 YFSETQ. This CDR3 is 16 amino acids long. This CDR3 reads CASSLAPVANTGELFF. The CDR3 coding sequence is TGCGCCAGCAGCCTAGCCCCAGTCGCGAACACCGGGGAGCTGTTTTTT.

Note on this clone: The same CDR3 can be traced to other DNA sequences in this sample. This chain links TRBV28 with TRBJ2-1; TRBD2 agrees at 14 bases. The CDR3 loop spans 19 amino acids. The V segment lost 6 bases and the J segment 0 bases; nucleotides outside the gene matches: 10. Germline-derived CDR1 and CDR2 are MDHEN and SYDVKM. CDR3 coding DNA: TGTGCCAGCAGAGAGGCCGGGACTAGCGGGAGTAGCTCCTACAATGAGCAGTTCTTC. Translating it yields CASREAGTSGSSSYNEQFF.

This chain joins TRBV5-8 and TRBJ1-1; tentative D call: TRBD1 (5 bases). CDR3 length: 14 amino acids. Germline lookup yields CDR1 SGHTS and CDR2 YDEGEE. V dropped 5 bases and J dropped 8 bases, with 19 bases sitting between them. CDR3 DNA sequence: TGTGCCAGCAGGACAGAGGGCATGGGGTTAGAAGCTTTCTTT. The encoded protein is CASRTEGMGLEAFF.

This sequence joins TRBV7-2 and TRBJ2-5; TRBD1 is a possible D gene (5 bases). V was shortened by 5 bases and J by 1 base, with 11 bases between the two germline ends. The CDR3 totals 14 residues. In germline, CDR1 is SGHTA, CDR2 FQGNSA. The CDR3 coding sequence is TGTGCCAGCAGCCCGCGACAGCCCCAAGAGACCCAGTACTTC. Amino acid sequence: CASSPRQPQETQYF.

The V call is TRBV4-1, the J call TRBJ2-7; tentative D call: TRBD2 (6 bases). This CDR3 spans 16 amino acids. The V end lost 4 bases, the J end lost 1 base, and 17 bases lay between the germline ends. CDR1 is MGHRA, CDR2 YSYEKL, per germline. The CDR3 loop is CASSRNGGTESYEQYF. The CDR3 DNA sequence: TGCGCCAGCAGCCGGAATGGCGGGACCGAGTCCTACGAGCAGTACTTC.